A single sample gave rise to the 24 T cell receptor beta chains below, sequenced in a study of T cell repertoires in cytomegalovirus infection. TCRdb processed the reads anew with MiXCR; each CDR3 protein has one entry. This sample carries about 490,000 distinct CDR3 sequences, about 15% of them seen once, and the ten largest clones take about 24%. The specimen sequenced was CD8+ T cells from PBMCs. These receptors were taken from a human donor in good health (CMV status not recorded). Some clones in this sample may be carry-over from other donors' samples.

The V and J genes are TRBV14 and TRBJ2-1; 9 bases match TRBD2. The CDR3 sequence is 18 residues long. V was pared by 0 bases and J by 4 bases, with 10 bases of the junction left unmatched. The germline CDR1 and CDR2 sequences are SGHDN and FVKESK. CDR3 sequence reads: CASSQELRGGLGYNEQFF. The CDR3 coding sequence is TGTGCCAGCAGCCAAGAATTGCGGGGGGGCTTAGGGTACAATGAGCAGTTCTTC.

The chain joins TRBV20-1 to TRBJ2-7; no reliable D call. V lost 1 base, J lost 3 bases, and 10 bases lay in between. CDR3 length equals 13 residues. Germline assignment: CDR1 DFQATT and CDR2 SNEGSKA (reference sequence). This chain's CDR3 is CSARVTDLYEQYF. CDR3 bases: TGCAGTGCTAGAGTAACGGACCTCTACGAGCAGTACTTC.

The CDR3, as DNA: TGTGCCAGCAGCTTAGCAGGTCACGACATGAACACTGAAGCTTTCTTT. Its translation: CASSLAGHDMNTEAFF. This chain links TRBV7-9 with TRBJ1-1; no clear D. The germline CDR1 and CDR2 sequences are SEHNR and FQNEAQ (reference sequence). Trimming cost V 0 bases and J 0 bases, with 11 bases left between them. The CDR3 runs 16 residues. The full variable domain, in which reference TRBV7-9 and TRBJ1-1 provide the parts outside the CDR3, is DTGVSQNPRHKITKRGQNVTFRCDPISEHNRLYWYRQTLGQGPEFLTYFQNEAQLEKSRLLSDRFSAERPKGSFSTLEIQRTEQGDSAMYLCASSLAGHDMNTEAFFGQGTRLTVV.

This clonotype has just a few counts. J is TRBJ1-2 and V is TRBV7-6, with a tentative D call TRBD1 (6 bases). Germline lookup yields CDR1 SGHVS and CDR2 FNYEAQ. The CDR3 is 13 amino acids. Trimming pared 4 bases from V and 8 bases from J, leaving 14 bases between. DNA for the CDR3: TGTGCCAGCAGCTACCGGGACACCGACGGCTACACCTTC. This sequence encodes CASSYRDTDGYTF.

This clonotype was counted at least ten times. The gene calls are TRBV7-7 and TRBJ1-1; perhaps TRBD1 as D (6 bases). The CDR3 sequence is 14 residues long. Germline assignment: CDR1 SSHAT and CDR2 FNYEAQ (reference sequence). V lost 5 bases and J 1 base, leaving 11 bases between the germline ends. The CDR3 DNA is TGTGCCAGCAGCCCCCCGGACAGGAACACTGAAGCTTTCTTT. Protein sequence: CASSPPDRNTEAFF.

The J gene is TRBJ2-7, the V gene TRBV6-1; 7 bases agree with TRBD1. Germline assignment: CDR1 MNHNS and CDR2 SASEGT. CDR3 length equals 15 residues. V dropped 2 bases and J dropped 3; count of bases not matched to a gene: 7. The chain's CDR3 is CASSEIGGAHYEQYF. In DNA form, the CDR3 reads TGTGCCAGCAGTGAAATAGGGGGCGCTCACTACGAGCAGTACTTC.

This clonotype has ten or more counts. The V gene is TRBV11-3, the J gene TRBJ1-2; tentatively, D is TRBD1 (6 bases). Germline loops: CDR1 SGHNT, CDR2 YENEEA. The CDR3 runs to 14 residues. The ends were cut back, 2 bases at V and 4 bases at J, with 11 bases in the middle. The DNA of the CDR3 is TGTGCCAGCAGCTTAACCAGGGGCTCCTATGGCTACACCTTC. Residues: CASSLTRGSYGYTF.

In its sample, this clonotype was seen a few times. This CDR3 is CASTPTAAYNEQFF. The CDR3 region has the DNA TGCGCCAGCACGCCAACGGCCGCCTACAATGAGCAGTTCTTC. V is TRBV4-1 and J is TRBJ2-1; D is ambiguous. The germline V gene encodes CDR1 MGHRA and CDR2 YSYEKL. V shed 7 bases and J shed 2 bases, with 12 bases lying between them. The CDR3 totals 14 residues.

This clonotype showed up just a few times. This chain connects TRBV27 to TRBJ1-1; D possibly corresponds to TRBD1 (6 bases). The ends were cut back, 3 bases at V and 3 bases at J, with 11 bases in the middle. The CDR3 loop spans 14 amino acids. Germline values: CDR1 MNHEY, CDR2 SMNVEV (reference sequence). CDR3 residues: CASSFGRGDTEAFF. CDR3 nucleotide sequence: TGTGCCAGCAGTTTTGGCAGGGGAGACACTGAAGCTTTCTTT.

This chain's CDR3 is CASSVGGLAKSSYNEQFF. DNA for the CDR3: TGTGCCAGCAGCGTAGGGGGACTAGCGAAGAGCTCCTACAATGAGCAGTTCTTC. V is TRBV9 and J is TRBJ2-1, with 10 bases identical to TRBD2. Trimming at V came to 0 bases and at J to 0 bases, leaving 6 bases not matched to a gene. This CDR3 has 18 amino acids. Germline CDR1 reads SGDLS; CDR2 reads YYNGEE. The full variable domain, its missing parts supplied by reference TRBV9 and TRBJ2-1, is DSGVTQTPKHLITATGQRVTLRCSPRSGDLSVYWYQQSLDQGLQFLIQYYNGEERAKGNILERFSAQQFPDLHSELNLSSLELGDSALYFCASSVGGLAKSSYNEQFFGPGTRLTVL.

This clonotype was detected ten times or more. This chain's CDR3 is CASSLWGREAKNIQYF. Here the CDR3 DNA reads TGTGCCAGCAGCTTATGGGGCAGGGAAGCCAAAAACATTCAGTACTTC. This chain links TRBV7-9 with TRBJ2-4; tentative D call: TRBD1 (5 bases). The CDR3 loop spans 16 amino acids. Trimming removed 2 bases at V and 0 bases at J, with 11 bases between. In germline, CDR1 is SEHNR, CDR2 FQNEAQ (reference sequence).

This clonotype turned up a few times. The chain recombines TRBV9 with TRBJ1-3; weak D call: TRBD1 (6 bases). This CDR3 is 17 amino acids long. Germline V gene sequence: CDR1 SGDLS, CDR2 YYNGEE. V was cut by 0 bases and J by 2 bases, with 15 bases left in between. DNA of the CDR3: TGTGCCAGCAGCGTAGGGGGGGCAACTAAACCTGGAAACACCATATATTTT. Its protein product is CASSVGGATKPGNTIYF.

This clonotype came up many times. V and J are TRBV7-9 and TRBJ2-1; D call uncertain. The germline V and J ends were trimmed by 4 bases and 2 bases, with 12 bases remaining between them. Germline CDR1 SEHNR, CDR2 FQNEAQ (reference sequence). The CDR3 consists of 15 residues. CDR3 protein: CASSSVYSTYNEQFF. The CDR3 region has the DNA TGTGCCAGCAGCTCTGTATACTCCACCTACAATGAGCAGTTCTTC.

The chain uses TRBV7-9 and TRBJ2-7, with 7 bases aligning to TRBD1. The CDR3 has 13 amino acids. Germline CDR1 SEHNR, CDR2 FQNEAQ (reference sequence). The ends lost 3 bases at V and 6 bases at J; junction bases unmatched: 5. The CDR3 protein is CASSFVTGPEQYF. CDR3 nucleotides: TGTGCCAGCAGCTTCGTGACAGGGCCCGAGCAGTACTTC.

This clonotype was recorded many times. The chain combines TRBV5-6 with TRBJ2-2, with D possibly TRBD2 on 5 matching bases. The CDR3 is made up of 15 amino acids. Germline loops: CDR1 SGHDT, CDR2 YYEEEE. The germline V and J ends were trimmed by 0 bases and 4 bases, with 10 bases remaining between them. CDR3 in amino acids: CASSLGGLGTGELFF. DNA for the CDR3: TGTGCCAGCAGCTTGGGAGGGCTCGGCACCGGGGAGCTGTTTTTT. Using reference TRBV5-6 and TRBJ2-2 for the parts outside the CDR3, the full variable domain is DAGVTQSPTHLIKTRGQQVTLRCSPKSGHDTVSWYQQALGQGPQFIFQYYEEEERQRGNFPDRFSGHQFPNYSSELNVNALLLGDSALYLCASSLGGLGTGELFFGEGSRLTVL.

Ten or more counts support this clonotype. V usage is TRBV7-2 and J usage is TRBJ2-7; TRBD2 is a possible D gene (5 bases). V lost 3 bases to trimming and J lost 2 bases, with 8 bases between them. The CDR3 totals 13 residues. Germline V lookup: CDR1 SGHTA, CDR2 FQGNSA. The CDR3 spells CASSLASTYEQYF. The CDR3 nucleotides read TGTGCCAGCAGCTTGGCTAGCACCTACGAGCAGTACTTC.

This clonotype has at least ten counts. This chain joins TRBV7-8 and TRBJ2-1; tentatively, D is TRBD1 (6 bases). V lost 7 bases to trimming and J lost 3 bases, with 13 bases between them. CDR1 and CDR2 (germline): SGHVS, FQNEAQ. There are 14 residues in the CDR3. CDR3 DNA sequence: TGTGCCAGCACCCTTGAAGGGGGCTACAATGAGCAGTTCTTC. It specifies CASTLEGGYNEQFF.

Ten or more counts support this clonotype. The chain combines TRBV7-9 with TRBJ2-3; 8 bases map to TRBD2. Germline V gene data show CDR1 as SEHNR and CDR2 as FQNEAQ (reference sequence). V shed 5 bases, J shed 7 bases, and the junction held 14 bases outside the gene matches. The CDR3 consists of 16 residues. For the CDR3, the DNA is TGTGCCAGCAGCCCCCCTTTGGGACTAGAAACGTATACGCAGTATTTT. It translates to CASSPPLGLETYTQYF.

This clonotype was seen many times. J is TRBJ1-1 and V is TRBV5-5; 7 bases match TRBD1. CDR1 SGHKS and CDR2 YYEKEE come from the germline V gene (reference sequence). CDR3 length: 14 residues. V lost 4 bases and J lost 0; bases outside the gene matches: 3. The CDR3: CASSRDRLNTEAFF. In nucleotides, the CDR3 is TGTGCCAGCAGCAGGGACAGATTGAACACTGAAGCTTTCTTT. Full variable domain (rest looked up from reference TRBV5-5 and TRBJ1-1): DAGVTQSPTHLIKTRGQQVTLRCSPISGHKSVSWYQQVLGQGPQFIFQYYEKEERGRGNFPDRFSARQFPNYSSELNVNALLLGDSALYLCASSRDRLNTEAFFGQGTRLTVV.

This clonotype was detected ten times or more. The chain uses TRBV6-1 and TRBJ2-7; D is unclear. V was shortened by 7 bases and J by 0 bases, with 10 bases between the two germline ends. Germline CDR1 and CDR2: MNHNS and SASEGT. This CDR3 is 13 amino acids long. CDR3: CASNEISSYEQYF. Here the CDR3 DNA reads TGTGCCAGCAACGAGATTTCCTCCTACGAGCAGTACTTC.

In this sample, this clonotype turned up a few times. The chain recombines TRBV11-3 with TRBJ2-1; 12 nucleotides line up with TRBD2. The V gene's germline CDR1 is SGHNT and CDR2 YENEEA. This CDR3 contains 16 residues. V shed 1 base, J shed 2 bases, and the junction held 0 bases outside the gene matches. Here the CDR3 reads CASSLASGGAYNEQFF. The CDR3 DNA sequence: TGTGCCAGCAGCTTAGCTAGCGGGGGGGCCTACAATGAGCAGTTCTTC.

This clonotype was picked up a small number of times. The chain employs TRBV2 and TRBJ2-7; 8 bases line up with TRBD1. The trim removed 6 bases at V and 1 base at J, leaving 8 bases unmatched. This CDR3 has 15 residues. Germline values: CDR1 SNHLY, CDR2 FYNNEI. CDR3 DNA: TGTGCCAGCAGACCAGGTGGGACAGGATCCTACGAGCAGTACTTC. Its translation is CASRPGGTGSYEQYF.

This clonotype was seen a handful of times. DNA for the CDR3: TGTGCCACCAGCCCGCAATCCGGGGCCGGCACTGAAGCTTTCTTT. Amino acids: CATSPQSGAGTEAFF. The chain is built from TRBV15 and TRBJ1-1; D possibly corresponds to TRBD1 (5 bases). Germline CDR1 LNHNV, CDR2 YYDKDF (reference sequence). V was shortened by 5 bases and J by 4 bases, with 17 bases between the two germline ends. This CDR3 is built from 15 residues.

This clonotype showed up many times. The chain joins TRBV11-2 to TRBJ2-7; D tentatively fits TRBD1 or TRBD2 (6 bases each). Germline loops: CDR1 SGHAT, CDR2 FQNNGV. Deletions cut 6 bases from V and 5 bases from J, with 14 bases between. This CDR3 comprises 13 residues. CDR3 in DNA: TGTGCCAGCAGTGTTGGGGGGCGGGACGAGCAGTACTTC. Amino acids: CASSVGGRDEQYF.